This section outlines one T cell receptor beta chain sequence together with its context. This clonotype was seen many times. The target of this receptor is not known. No base quality values were provided; no much bigger clone lies one nucleotide off. V is pared back by 4 bases and J by 0 bases, with 12 bases lying between the germline termini. Measured from the cysteine to the phenylalanine, the CDR3 is 16 residues long. Only the CDR3 part of the read is kept: 48 bases, read in frame from the first base. The germline V gene provides CDR1 KGHDR and CDR2 SFDVKD. This entry comes from a study of human T cells and chemical hapten exposure (dated by TCRdb to the early 2020s). A note on the overall study: For sensitization, 2% DPC in acetone was applied to a 2 cm by 2 cm area of upper inner arm skin. Weekly therapeutic DPC doses were additionally applied to the scalp of patients throughout the roughly 23-week study period. Patch testing was performed on the upper back with Finn chambers containing 0.01% DPC, and the patch tests were scored after 6 days according to International Contact Dermatitis Research Group standards. The patient cohort, mostly female, included alopecia areata with under or over 50% scalp involvement, alopecia totalis and alopecia universalis. The libraries were sequenced as a pool, and the TCR yield per sample differed mostly because of small variations in library volumes within the pool. Peripheral blood TCR repertoire changes were tracked in vivo in alopecia patients during primary and secondary sensitization to the hapten diphenylcyclopropenone (DPC). Blood samples were taken from patients before sensitization (week 0) and then at 2, 6 and about 24 weeks after DPC sensitization. Blood for TCR sequencing was provided by twenty-nine alopecia patients at one to four time points (pre-sensitization, 2, 6 and 24 weeks).

Receptor amplification or capture employed RACE. Sequencing instrument: NextSeq 500. During library preparation, unique molecular identifiers were attached to individual cDNA molecules so that TCRs could be counted quantitatively and reproducibly. From each blood RNA sample, both TCR alpha and TCR beta chains were sequenced. The paper's processing steps were these. A median of about 87,000 TCRs per sample was observed, with a range of roughly 20,000 to 750,000. The Decombinator software suite was used to annotate V, J and CDR3 in the TCR reads. Every sample was subsampled to the same number of TCRs (28,000) for the PS versus PT1 abundance plots. TCRs were defined as expanded if absent before sensitization and observed at least eight times at the 2-week time point. The public reads were quality trimmed at Q25 with fastp and then assembled into clones with MiXCR by TCRdb, keeping productive beta chains. Each entry is one CDR3 protein sequence, shown with its most common DNA and genes. It is TCRdb's table, rather than the study itself, that gives the V and J calls and clone size. Within this sample are roughly 140,000 distinct CDR3 sequences, with 10% to 15% of them counted one time only. Approximately 1.3% of the sample rests with the top ten.

The time point label, as the study defines it: patch test 2, 6 weeks after DPC sensitization. The treatment or condition tag for this specimen amounts to: therapeutic diphenylcyclopropenone sensitization with weekly scalp DPC. At every patch-test visit, the blood draw took place before the patch test was put on. Patients were eligible if aged 18 to 70, diagnosed with alopecia and judged suitable for DPC therapy, and pregnant patients were excluded. Total RNA was extracted from unfractionated whole blood collected in Tempus Blood RNA tubes. What the study reported, not specific to this receptor: No change with DPC sensitization was found in the number of TCRs above 1 in 1000 frequency, and no evidence of global repertoire structure alterations was found. A positive correlation was found between the number of PT1 expanded TCRs and patch test score, with significance reached at thresholds 8, 16 and 32 but not 4. All patients had alopecia, a presumed autoimmune disease, so their immune response might differ from that of healthy individuals. Expanded TCRs formed significantly more large CDR3 similarity clusters than pre-sensitization or healthy control sets, consistent with antigen-driven responses. After repeated subsampling, the strength of the expansion versus patch-test correlation and the threshold at which it became significant changed.

The TCR sequence derives from a woman aged 45-65 years with alopecia areata. Some clones in this sample may be carry-over from other donors' samples. The input for sequencing was whole blood, taken in connection with sensitization to the hapten diphenylcyclopropenone (DPC). This chain joins TRBV24-1 to TRBJ1-5; the D gene is not confidently resolved. The CDR3 reads as follows: CATSDSARYSNQPQHF. The DNA sequence reads TGTGCCACCAGTGACAGCGCTCGGTATAGCAATCAGCCCCAGCATTTT.